Following are 13 T cell receptor beta chains from one sample sequenced in a study of cytomegalovirus exposure and HLA in healthy donors. The PCR contained 60 Vbeta and 13 Jbeta primers. TCRdb's copy holds only in-frame clones and misses some; the assay was immunoSEQ multiplex PCR. This sample has approximately 61,000 clones, with more than 60% found just once. What was sequenced was PBMCs. The receptor source for this set is a man aged 45-60 years in good health and CMV-seropositive.

The genes are TRBV4-2 and TRBJ2-7; 10 bases align to TRBD1. The CDR3 runs 15 residues. With 2 bases clipped from V and 7 bases from J, the junction kept 8 bases outside the gene matches. Germline CDR1 LGHNA, CDR2 YNFKEQ. This CDR3 is CASSQTGTGEGEQYF. DNA for the CDR3: TGTGCCAGCAGCCAAACCGGGACAGGGGAAGGGGAGCAGTACTTC.

The rearrangement links TRBV7-2 to TRBJ2-5, with TRBD2 identical over 9 bases. The CDR3 contains 15 residues. J was trimmed by 6 bases and V by 5 bases; bases with no gene match: 10. Germline V CDR1 and CDR2: SGHTA, FQGNSA. CDR3 DNA sequence: TGTGCCAGCAGCACCGGCCGAGCGGGGGGTCAGACCCAGTACTTC. Translated: CASSTGRAGGQTQYF.

The chain uses TRBV27 and TRBJ1-1; tentatively, D is TRBD1 (5 bases). This CDR3 comprises 13 residues. From germline, CDR1 is MNHEY and CDR2 SMNVEV (reference sequence). Trimming removed 6 bases at V and 3 bases at J, with 11 bases between. The CDR3, as DNA: TGTGCCAGCAGCCCGACGGGGGACACTGAAGCTTTCTTT. Translating gives CASSPTGDTEAFF.

This clone was detected once. The chain uses TRBV11-2 and TRBJ1-2; D might be TRBD1 (5 bases). CDR3 size: 12 residues. The V end lost 5 bases, the J end lost 11 bases, and 15 bases lay between the germline ends. CDR1 SGHAT and CDR2 FQNNGV come from the germline V gene. The CDR3 region is CASSGGDTSYTF. CDR3 sequence (DNA): TGTGCCAGCAGCGGGGGGGATACGTCTTACACCTTC.

The rearrangement joins TRBV4-1 to TRBJ2-7, with TRBD2 matching 10 bases. CDR3 size: 17 residues. Per germline, CDR1 MGHRA and CDR2 YSYEKL. Trimming at V came to 4 bases and at J to 5 bases, leaving 14 bases not matched to a gene. This chain's CDR3 is CASSRLGLAPTVHEQYF. The CDR3 DNA sequence: TGCGCCAGCAGCCGCCTGGGACTAGCGCCAACCGTCCACGAGCAGTACTTC.

This sequence joins TRBV11-2 and TRBJ1-2; TRBD1 aligns across 8 bases. The CDR3 is 15 amino acids. The V gene end was trimmed by 3 bases and the J gene end by 6 bases; junction bases not matched to a gene: 9. Germline-derived CDR1 and CDR2 are SGHAT and FQNNGV. The CDR3 DNA is TGTGCCAGCAGCTTCACCTCAACAGGGGGAAATGGCTACACCTTC. Amino acids: CASSFTSTGGNGYTF.

The chain has TRBV5-6 and TRBJ1-2; D perhaps matches TRBD1 (5 bases). The V end lost 0 bases, the J end lost 8 bases, and 14 bases lay between the germline ends. CDR3 length: 14 residues. Germline CDR1 is SGHDT and CDR2 is YYEEEE. CDR3 in DNA: TGTGCCAGCAGCTTGGAGGGCAGGGCGGGAGGCTACACCTTC. This codes for CASSLEGRAGGYTF.

The chain links TRBV2 to TRBJ2-3; 9 positions agree with TRBD2. J lost 2 bases, V lost 4 bases, and 4 bases had no gene match. The CDR3 has 15 residues. Looked up from germline, CDR1 is SNHLY and CDR2 is FYNNEI. The CDR3 DNA is TGTGCCAGCAGTGGACTAGCGGACTACACAGATACGCAGTATTTT. Its translation: CASSGLADYTDTQYF. The variable domain in full, completed from reference TRBV2 and TRBJ2-3, reads EPEVTQTPSHQVTQMGQEVILRCVPISNHLYFYWYRQILGQKVEFLVSFYNNEISEKSEIFDDQFSVERPDGSNFTLKIRSTKLEDSAMYFCASSGLADYTDTQYFGPGTRLTVL.

The chain uses TRBV6-6 and TRBJ1-4, with a possible D match to TRBD1 (6 bases). This CDR3 comprises 16 residues. CDR1 and CDR2 from the germline V gene are MNHNY and SVGAGI (reference sequence). The V and J ends lost 2 bases and 6 bases respectively, with 16 bases between them. In DNA, the CDR3 is TGTGCCAGCAGTTACACGGGGGGCGAGGATGATGAAAAACTGTTTTTT. It encodes CASSYTGGEDDEKLFF.

The V and J genes are TRBV18 and TRBJ1-5; D perhaps matches TRBD1 (5 bases). V was cut by 0 bases and J by 0 bases, with 9 bases left in between. This CDR3 is built from 16 residues. In germline, CDR1 is KGHSH, CDR2 LQKENI. CDR3 amino acids: CASSPPGGTSNQPQHF. The CDR3 DNA sequence: TGTGCCAGCTCACCACCGGGAGGGACTAGCAATCAGCCCCAGCATTTT. The full variable domain, completed using reference TRBV18 and TRBJ1-5, is NAGVMQNPRHLVRRRGQEARLRCSPMKGHSHVYWYRQLPEEGLKFMVYLQKENIIDESGMPKERFSAEFPKEGPSILRIQQVVRGDSAAYFCASSPPGGTSNQPQHFGDGTRLSIL.

This clone was recorded only once. This rearrangement joins TRBV19 to TRBJ2-2, with 11 positions matching TRBD2. V was clipped by 4 bases and J by 5 bases; unmatched bases: 9. The CDR3 runs 17 residues. The germline V gene encodes CDR1 LNHDA and CDR2 SQIVND (reference sequence). CDR3 amino acids: CASSTFSSGRFTGELFF. The CDR3 nucleotides read TGTGCCAGTAGTACCTTCTCTAGCGGGAGGTTTACCGGGGAGCTGTTTTTT.

V and J are TRBV7-8 and TRBJ2-7; TRBD2 aligns across 11 bases. V lost 9 bases and J lost 6; bases outside the gene matches: 7. The CDR3 consists of 13 residues. Germline loops: CDR1 SGHVS, CDR2 FQNEAQ. This chain's CDR3 is CASTGLAAREQYF. The CDR3 DNA reads TGTGCCAGTACGGGACTAGCGGCACGCGAGCAGTACTTC.

This sequence joins TRBV10-3 and TRBJ2-7, with 7 positions matching TRBD1. Per germline, CDR1 ENHRY and CDR2 SYGVKD. The junction had 8 bases not matched to a gene; V was cut back by 2 bases and J by 4 bases. CDR3 length: 15 residues. As DNA, the CDR3 is TGTGCCATCAGTGAGCCCCGGGACAGACTATACGAGCAGTACTTC. It is translated as CAISEPRDRLYEQYF.